The subject of this entry is one T cell receptor (beta chain). The antigen is unknown. This CDR3 is 17 amino acids long. The V gene's germline CDR1 is MNHEY and CDR2 SVGAGI. After removal of 2 bases from V and 10 bases from J, the junction contained 10 bases not matched to a gene. Six healthy women, forming three identical twin pairs, donated samples. The sample comes from a study of identical twins' blood T cells. Study-wide results and caveats: Even for out-of-frame TCRbeta, twins reportedly shared V gene usage much more than unrelated donors.

Each TCR cDNA library carried sample-specific barcodes on both ends. One entry per CDR3 protein results from TCRdb running MiXCR on the 5' RACE reads. This sample has 300,000 to 450,000 distinct CDR3 sequences, with roughly 28% found just once. The sample comprised PBMCs. The clonotype comes from a woman aged 18-50 years in good health. The genes are TRBV6-5 and TRBJ1-6; 11 nucleotides align to TRBD1. CDR3 DNA: TGTGCCAGCAGTTACAGTGGCAGGACAGGGGGCTTCTCACCCCTCCACTTT. Its translation: CASSYSGRTGGFSPLHF.